The 25 T cell receptor beta chains in this list originate from one sample, sequenced in a study of cytomegalovirus exposure and HLA in healthy donors. PCR primers comprised 60 Vbeta and 13 Jbeta primers. Measured with immunoSEQ multiplex PCR; TCRdb has only the in-frame clones, and not every one. The sample carries about 140,000 clones, more than 70% recorded once. The source material was PBMCs. The receptors derive from a man aged 40-49 years in good health and CMV-seronegative.

The rearrangement links TRBV6-5 to TRBJ1-2; 7 positions agree with TRBD1. CDR1 is MNHEY and CDR2 is SVGAGI in the germline V gene. This CDR3 spans 13 amino acids. Trimming at V came to 5 bases and at J to 5 bases, leaving 5 bases not matched to a gene. The CDR3 coding sequence is TGTGCCAGCAGTCTAGGGACAGTATATGGCTACACCTTC. Its protein product is CASSLGTVYGYTF.

In its sample, this clone was seen a few times. The rearrangement links TRBV27 to TRBJ1-1, with a weak D call TRBD1 (5 bases). The V gene lost 1 base and the J gene lost 2 bases, with 8 bases spanning the gap. Per germline, CDR1 MNHEY and CDR2 SMNVEV (reference sequence). The CDR3 contains 14 residues. CDR3 bases: TGTGCCAGCAGTTTATGGGGCAGCAACACTGAAGCTTTCTTT. Residues: CASSLWGSNTEAFF.

The chain combines TRBV7-3 with TRBJ1-1; 7 nucleotides match TRBD1. Germline loops: CDR1 SGHTA, CDR2 FQGTGA. Trimming took 6 bases from V and 4 from J; bases not matched to a gene: 8. The CDR3 is 14 residues long. The CDR3 sequence: CASRLTQGSTEAFF. The DNA for the CDR3 is TGTGCCAGCAGACTGACACAGGGGAGCACTGAAGCTTTCTTT.

V is TRBV19 and J is TRBJ1-4, with 9 bases matching TRBD1. After removal of 4 bases from V and 4 bases from J, the junction contained 4 bases not matched to a gene. There are 15 residues in the CDR3. The germline V gene has CDR1 LNHDA and CDR2 SQIVND (reference sequence). The DNA of the CDR3 is TGTGCCAGTAGTACACAGGGGGCTGGTAATGAAAAACTGTTTTTT. It codes for CASSTQGAGNEKLFF.

This clone was seen only a few times. The chain carries TRBV30 and TRBJ2-6; 10 nucleotides agree with TRBD1. The CDR3 contains 17 residues. The V gene end was trimmed by 6 bases and the J gene end by 0 bases; junction bases not matched to a gene: 8. Germline CDR1 and CDR2: GTSNPN and SVGIG (reference sequence). CDR3 in amino acids: CACYRDRGISGANVLTF. The CDR3 DNA is TGTGCCTGTTACCGGGACAGGGGAATCTCTGGGGCCAACGTCCTGACTTTC.

This clone was picked up a small number of times. This chain joins TRBV6-4 and TRBJ2-3, with 7 nucleotides matching TRBD2. The V and J ends lost 3 bases and 3 bases, in that order; junction bases with no gene match: 3. Germline CDR1 is MRHNA and CDR2 is SNTAGT. This CDR3 region has 14 residues. The CDR3 sequence: CASSDRGETDTQYF. DNA of the CDR3: TGTGCCAGCAGTGATCGGGGGGAAACAGATACGCAGTATTTT.

The chain has TRBV5-1 and TRBJ2-2; 14 nucleotides agree with TRBD2. The CDR3 consists of 17 residues. Trimming took 9 bases from V and 4 from J; bases not matched to a gene: 11. From germline, CDR1 is SGHRS and CDR2 YFSETQ. The CDR3 sequence: CATAWGLAGAVTGELFF. The CDR3 DNA follows: TGCGCCACCGCCTGGGGACTAGCGGGGGCGGTCACCGGGGAGCTGTTTTTT.

CDR3 sequence reads: CASSEKRETQYF. The CDR3 bases are TGCGCCAGCAGCGAGAAAAGGGAGACCCAGTACTTC. The chain has TRBV5-1 and TRBJ2-7, with D uncertain. The J call may be faulty, since TRBJ2-5 better matches the DNA end. CDR3 length equals 12 residues. Germline V gene sequence: CDR1 SGHRS, CDR2 YFSETQ.

This clone has a handful of counts. The V call is TRBV5-4, the J call TRBJ1-5, with unresolved D. V was cut by 5 bases and J by 9 bases, with 9 bases left in between. This CDR3 comprises 11 residues. The germline CDR1 and CDR2 sequences are SGHNT and YYREEE (reference sequence). The DNA for the CDR3 is TGTGCCAGCAGGTCGGGTGGGCCCCAGCATTTT. Translation gives CASRSGGPQHF.

The gene calls are TRBV2 and TRBJ2-4; TRBD1 is a possible D gene (5 bases). With 1 base removed from V and 6 bases from J, the gap between germline ends came to 13 bases. Germline-derived CDR1 and CDR2 are SNHLY and FYNNEI. CDR3 length equals 15 residues. CDR3 protein: CASSEGRSQGNIQYF. The CDR3 DNA is TGTGCCAGCAGTGAAGGGAGATCCCAGGGAAACATTCAGTACTTC.

V usage is TRBV19 and J usage is TRBJ1-1, with D possibly matching TRBD1 (6 bases). Germline assignment: CDR1 LNHDA and CDR2 SQIVND (reference sequence). The CDR3 contains 14 residues. The V end lost 5 bases, the J end lost 0 bases, and 10 bases lay between the germline ends. The CDR3 here is CASSAGQLNTEAFF. For the CDR3, the DNA is TGTGCCAGTAGTGCAGGACAGTTGAACACTGAAGCTTTCTTT. The whole variable domain, filled in from reference TRBV19 and TRBJ1-1, reads DGGITQSPKYLFRKEGQNVTLSCEQNLNHDAMYWYRQDPGQGLRLIYYSQIVNDFQKGDIAEGYSVSREKKESFPLTVTSAQKNPTAFYLCASSAGQLNTEAFFGQGTRLTVV.

The chain links TRBV6-6 to TRBJ2-7; 7 positions agree with TRBD2. The V segment lost 6 bases and the J segment 5 bases; nucleotides outside the gene matches: 13. The CDR3 runs 15 residues. Germline V gene lookup returns CDR1 MNHNY and CDR2 SVGAGI (reference sequence). The CDR3 DNA reads as TGTGCCAGCAGCTACCCGGGACGGGGGGTCGACGAGCAGTACTTC. Residues: CASSYPGRGVDEQYF.

This chain links TRBV10-3 with TRBJ1-2; D ambiguous. CDR3 size: 14 residues. V was cut by 7 bases and J by 0 bases, with 12 bases left in between. Looked up from germline, CDR1 is ENHRY and CDR2 is SYGVKD. The CDR3 nucleotides read TGTGCCATCAACCTCGAACAAGCTAACTATGGCTACACCTTC. Translating it yields CAINLEQANYGYTF.

The chain carries TRBV28 and TRBJ1-4; TRBD1 aligns across 9 bases. J gave up 7 bases and V 3 bases, and 21 bases lay outside the gene matches. CDR3 length equals 20 residues. Germline lookup yields CDR1 MDHEN and CDR2 SYDVKM. The CDR3 DNA reads as TGTGCCAGCAGTTTGATCACGGATTGGACAGGGGAAAGCCTAGGTGAAAAACTGTTTTTT. This gives the protein CASSLITDWTGESLGEKLFF.

This chain uses TRBV30 with TRBJ2-5; 9 nucleotides agree with TRBD1. This CDR3 has 14 residues. In germline, CDR1 is GTSNPN, CDR2 SVGIG (reference sequence). With V trimmed by 3 bases and J by 1 base, 3 bases remained unmatched. CDR3 region: CAWRRGQGQETQYF. The CDR3 DNA is TGTGCCTGGAGAAGGGGACAGGGCCAAGAGACCCAGTACTTC.

This clone was detected only a few times. V gene TRBV2 combines with J gene TRBJ2-6; 8 bases fit TRBD1. V was pared by 4 bases and J by 3 bases, with 2 bases of the junction left unmatched. There are 15 residues in the CDR3. CDR1 is SNHLY, CDR2 FYNNEI, per germline. The CDR3 loop is CASSGTGFGANVLTF. CDR3 DNA: TGTGCCAGCAGTGGGACAGGGTTTGGGGCCAACGTCCTGACTTTC.

The chain combines TRBV18 with TRBJ2-7; 8 nucleotides agree with TRBD1. CDR3 length: 16 amino acids. Germline V lookup: CDR1 KGHSH, CDR2 LQKENI. V shed 2 bases, J shed 0 bases, and the junction held 6 bases outside the gene matches. Here the CDR3 DNA reads TGTGCCAGCTCACCATTAGGGACAGGCGTCTCCTACGAGCAGTACTTC. Residues: CASSPLGTGVSYEQYF.

For the CDR3, the DNA is TGCGCCAGCAGTCTTCCGCAGGGCCTCCAAGAGACCCAGTACTTC. This codes for CASSLPQGLQETQYF. The chain has TRBV5-1 and TRBJ2-5; weak D call: TRBD1 (5 bases). V was shortened by 5 bases and J by 1 base, with 15 bases between the two germline ends. Germline V lookup: CDR1 SGHRS, CDR2 YFSETQ. The CDR3 consists of 15 residues.

This chain joins TRBV7-2 and TRBJ2-7, with 7 bases aligning to TRBD1. Germline V CDR1 and CDR2: SGHTA, FQGNSA. V lost 6 bases and J lost 2; bases outside the gene matches: 10. The CDR3 is 15 residues long. The DNA for the CDR3 is TGTGCCAGCAGACCCGGTGGTCAGGGGGCCTACGAGCAGTACTTC. Its protein product is CASRPGGQGAYEQYF.

The chain carries TRBV27 and TRBJ1-3; no firm D call. V shed 1 base and J shed 2 bases, with 6 bases lying between them. The germline V gene has CDR1 MNHEY and CDR2 SMNVEV (reference sequence). The CDR3 spans 14 residues. The CDR3, as DNA: TGTGCCAGCAGTTTATTCTACCCTGGAAACACCATATATTTT. Protein product: CASSLFYPGNTIYF.

This clone has a handful of counts. Different DNA sequences within this sample yield the same CDR3. The CDR3 loop is CASSPQGAQETQYF. The CDR3 DNA reads as TGTGCCAGCAGCCCCCAGGGGGCGCAGGAGACCCAGTACTTC. This sequence joins TRBV9 and TRBJ2-5, with 8 bases matching TRBD1. The J segment lost 5 bases and the V segment lost 4 bases, leaving 7 bases of the junction unmatched. The CDR3 spans 14 residues. The V gene's germline CDR1 is SGDLS and CDR2 YYNGEE.

This clone was observed a few times. The J gene is TRBJ2-3, the V gene TRBV6-6, with D perhaps TRBD1 (6 bases). Germline V lookup: CDR1 MNHNY, CDR2 SVGAGI (reference sequence). V lost 5 bases to trimming and J lost 2 bases, with 14 bases between them. The CDR3 is made up of 15 amino acids. The CDR3: CASSHLGGNTDTQYF. The CDR3 nucleotides read TGTGCCAGCAGTCACTTAGGGGGAAACACAGATACGCAGTATTTT.

V gene TRBV6-1 combines with J gene TRBJ1-5; D unclear. Germline CDR1 is MNHNS and CDR2 is SASEGT. V was pared by 7 bases and J by 1 base, with 11 bases between. This CDR3 is built from 14 residues. Here the CDR3 reads CASMVGVSNQPQHF. The CDR3 DNA reads TGTGCCAGCATGGTCGGGGTGAGCAATCAGCCCCAGCATTTT.

This chain links TRBV6-5 with TRBJ1-2; weak D call: TRBD1 (6 bases). Germline CDR1 is MNHEY and CDR2 is SVGAGI. The length of the CDR3 is 16 residues. The V gene lost 2 bases and the J gene lost 2 bases, with 15 bases spanning the gap. The CDR3 bases are TGTGCCAGCAGTTACGGTGGTCTCAGGGGCAACTATGGCTACACCTTC. It yields the protein CASSYGGLRGNYGYTF.

This clone was detected once. The rearrangement links TRBV6-6 to TRBJ1-5; 9 bases are shared with TRBD1. This CDR3 is built from 15 residues. V lost 0 bases to trimming and J lost 7 bases; unmatched junction nucleotides: 4. CDR1 and CDR2 from the germline V gene are MNHNY and SVGAGI (reference sequence). The DNA for the CDR3 is TGTGCCAGCAGTTACTCGGGACAGGGTCGACAGCCCCAGCATTTT. Translated, it gives CASSYSGQGRQPQHF.